Following are 28 T cell receptor beta chains from one sample sequenced in a study of control samples from healthy donors and cancer patients. Libraries were prepared by immunoSEQ multiplex PCR; TCRdb keeps only in-frame clonotypes and omits some of them. The sample holds approximately 50,000 clones, 70% to 90% seen once. The sample was PBMCs. Receptors originate from a woman aged 55-69 years with lung cancer.

As to this clone: Other DNA sequences in this specimen translate into the identical CDR3. The chain uses TRBV7-9 and TRBJ1-5; D gene unclear. Germline V gene lookup returns CDR1 SEHNR and CDR2 FQNEAQ (reference sequence). The V gene lost 1 base and the J gene lost 1 base, with 2 bases spanning the gap. CDR3 length equals 13 residues. For the CDR3, the DNA is TGTGCCAGCAGCTTAGACAGCAATCAGCCCCAGCATTTT. Residues: CASSLDSNQPQHF.

The V call is TRBV9, the J call TRBJ2-3; maybe TRBD2 (6 bases). This CDR3 is 16 amino acids long. Per germline, CDR1 SGDLS and CDR2 YYNGEE. V was trimmed by 4 bases and J by 0 bases, leaving 15 bases between them. As DNA, the CDR3 is TGTGCCAGCAGCCCTAGCGAATTTTTGAGCACAGATACGCAGTATTTT. Encoded protein: CASSPSEFLSTDTQYF.

The V and J genes are TRBV6-6 and TRBJ1-1, with D possibly being TRBD1 (6 bases). CDR1 and CDR2 from the germline V gene are MNHNY and SVGAGI (reference sequence). V gave up 5 bases and J gave up 6 bases, with 16 bases separating them. The CDR3 runs to 14 residues. The CDR3 sequence is CASSQGQTLPEAFF. DNA of the CDR3: TGTGCCAGCAGTCAAGGACAGACTCTTCCTGAAGCTTTCTTT.

The rearrangement joins TRBV2 to TRBJ2-1, with no clear D. Trimming shortened V by 8 bases and J by 1 base, and 12 bases separated the two germline ends. This CDR3 spans 14 amino acids. CDR1 and CDR2 from the germline V gene are SNHLY and FYNNEI. CDR3 protein: CASQPGGSYNEQFF. The CDR3 DNA sequence: TGTGCCAGCCAACCCGGCGGTTCCTACAATGAGCAGTTCTTC.

The chain employs TRBV3-1 (or the pseudogene TRBV3-2) and TRBJ1-4; D is possibly TRBD1 (6 bases). Deletions cut 2 bases from V and 9 bases from J, with 16 bases between. From germline, CDR1 is LGHDT and CDR2 YNNKEL (reference sequence). The CDR3 consists of 15 residues. CDR3 loop: CASSQFRGASKKLFF. CDR3 bases: TGTGCCAGCAGCCAATTCAGGGGCGCTTCGAAAAAACTGTTTTTT.

This clone occurred once. The chain combines TRBV19 with TRBJ1-4, with D possibly matching TRBD1 (6 bases). CDR3 length equals 16 residues. V was cut by 3 bases and J by 2 bases, with 13 bases left in between. Germline V gives CDR1 LNHDA, CDR2 SQIVND (reference sequence). The CDR3 loop reads CASSIPAGGTNEKLFF. DNA for the CDR3: TGTGCCAGTAGTATCCCAGCGGGGGGCACTAATGAAAAACTGTTTTTT.

This clone appeared a few times. The chain couples TRBV28 to TRBJ1-1, with unresolved D. Trimming stripped 8 bases from V and 1 base from J, with 5 bases between. The V gene's germline CDR1 is MDHEN and CDR2 SYDVKM. CDR3 size: 11 residues. The CDR3 nucleotides read TGTGCCAGCCAGAGGAACACTGAAGCTTTCTTT. Translation gives CASQRNTEAFF.

The rearrangement links TRBV20-1 to TRBJ2-2, with 9 bases fitting TRBD2. V trimming: 3 bases; J trimming: 7 bases; junction bases outside the gene matches: 6. CDR3 length: 14 amino acids. Germline lookup yields CDR1 DFQATT and CDR2 SNEGSKA (reference sequence). The CDR3 DNA is TGCAGTGCTAGTAGCGGGGGCCAGGGCGGGGAGCTGTTTTTT. Translation: CSASSGGQGGELFF.

The V gene is TRBV6-5, the J gene TRBJ2-7; TRBD2 matches at 7 bases. CDR1 and CDR2 from the germline V gene are MNHEY and SVGAGI. V lost 8 bases to trimming and J lost 0 bases; unmatched junction nucleotides: 4. This CDR3 has 13 amino acids. The CDR3 DNA follows: TGTGCCAGCTATGGGACTACCTCCTACGAGCAGTACTTC. It yields the protein CASYGTTSYEQYF.

The chain couples TRBV2 to TRBJ2-5; 8 nucleotides match TRBD2. This CDR3 region has 16 residues. CDR1 is SNHLY, CDR2 FYNNEI, per germline. J lost 0 bases, V lost 6 bases, and 9 bases had no gene match. In DNA form, the CDR3 reads TGTGCCAGCAGGGCCATGGGCGGGGGGCACCAAGAGACCCAGTACTTC. Residues: CASRAMGGGHQETQYF.

The genes are TRBV24-1 and TRBJ2-2; a possible D gene is TRBD1 (5 bases). Trimming pared 3 bases from V and 2 bases from J, leaving 9 bases between. The CDR3 covers 15 residues. The germline CDR1 and CDR2 sequences are KGHDR and SFDVKD. The CDR3 bases are TGTGCCACCAGTGATACAACAGGAAACACCGGGGAGCTGTTTTTT. It codes for CATSDTTGNTGELFF.

CDR3 protein: CSVEDPSQPQHF. CDR3 sequence (DNA): TGCAGCGTTGAAGATCCTAGTCAGCCCCAGCATTTT. The rearrangement uses TRBV29-1 and TRBJ1-5, with D unclear. The CDR3 is 12 residues long. Per germline, CDR1 SQVTM and CDR2 ANQGSEA. V was pared by 0 bases and J by 6 bases, with 6 bases between.

V and J are TRBV4-2 and TRBJ1-2, with a weak D call TRBD1 (6 bases). Trimming took 5 bases from V and 2 from J, leaving 9 bases between them. CDR3 length: 13 residues. CDR1 LGHNA and CDR2 YNFKEQ come from the germline V gene. The CDR3 DNA reads as TGTGCCAGCAGCACACAGGGAAACTATGGCTACACCTTC. Translated: CASSTQGNYGYTF.

The rearrangement links TRBV7-9 to TRBJ2-7; 12 nucleotides line up with TRBD2. With V trimmed by 5 bases and J by 4 bases, 6 bases remained unmatched. This CDR3 has 15 amino acids. The germline V gene has CDR1 SEHNR and CDR2 FQNEAQ (reference sequence). The CDR3 protein is CASSPRLAGVYEQYF. In nucleotides, the CDR3 is TGTGCCAGCAGCCCCAGACTAGCGGGAGTGTACGAGCAGTACTTC. The full variable domain, completed using reference TRBV7-9 and TRBJ2-7, is DTGVSQNPRHKITKRGQNVTFRCDPISEHNRLYWYRQTLGQGPEFLTYFQNEAQLEKSRLLSDRFSAERPKGSFSTLEIQRTEQGDSAMYLCASSPRLAGVYEQYFGPGTRLTVT.

This clone turned up a few times. The V and J genes are TRBV7-3 and TRBJ2-1; 11 positions agree with TRBD2. This CDR3 is built from 16 residues. The V segment lost 4 bases and the J segment 8 bases; nucleotides outside the gene matches: 10. Per the germline V gene, CDR1 is SGHTA and CDR2 is FQGTGA. CDR3 DNA sequence: TGTGCCAGCAGCTCGGGACTAGCGGCGACCGTTGATGAGCAGTTCTTC. Its protein is CASSSGLAATVDEQFF. Supplemented by reference TRBV7-3 and TRBJ2-1, the full variable domain reads GAGVSQTPSNKVTEKGKYVELRCDPISGHTALYWYRQSLGQGPEFLIYFQGTGAADDSGLPNDRFFAVRPEGSVSTLKIQRTERGDSAVYLCASSSGLAATVDEQFFGPGTRLTVL.

This clone was counted once. The chain is built from TRBV13 and TRBJ2-3; 8 positions agree with TRBD2. Germline CDR1 PRHDT, CDR2 FYEKMQ (reference sequence). The CDR3 extends over 16 amino acids. Trimming at V came to 5 bases and at J to 2 bases, leaving 9 bases not matched to a gene. The CDR3 is CASSPRAGGPTDTQYF. In DNA, the CDR3 is TGTGCCAGCAGCCCCAGGGCGGGGGGTCCCACAGATACGCAGTATTTT.

In this sample, this clone turned up once. CDR3 sequence: CASSSRTSGFSYEQYF. The DNA of the CDR3 is TGTGCCAGCAGCTCCCGGACTAGCGGTTTCTCCTACGAGCAGTACTTC. This chain joins TRBV13 and TRBJ2-7, with TRBD2 matching over 10 bases. The CDR3 sequence is 16 residues long. The ends lost 4 bases at V and 0 bases at J; junction bases unmatched: 6. CDR1 and CDR2 (germline): PRHDT, FYEKMQ (reference sequence). The full variable domain, its missing parts supplied by reference TRBV13 and TRBJ2-7, is AAGVIQSPRHLIKEKRETATLKCYPIPRHDTVYWYQQGPGQDPQFLISFYEKMQSDKGSIPDRFSAQQFSDYHSELNMSSLELGDSALYFCASSSRTSGFSYEQYFGPGTRLTVT.

This clone showed up just a few times. V gene TRBV9 combines with J gene TRBJ2-7; maybe TRBD2 (7 bases). CDR3 length equals 16 residues. Trimming stripped 2 bases from V and 5 bases from J, with 20 bases between. The germline CDR1 and CDR2 sequences are SGDLS and YYNGEE. CDR3: CASSVGPGQGGDEQYF. In DNA, the CDR3 is TGTGCCAGCAGCGTCGGACCGGGACAAGGGGGGGACGAGCAGTACTTC. The variable domain in full, completed from reference TRBV9 and TRBJ2-7, reads DSGVTQTPKHLITATGQRVTLRCSPRSGDLSVYWYQQSLDQGLQFLIQYYNGEERAKGNILERFSAQQFPDLHSELNLSSLELGDSALYFCASSVGPGQGGDEQYFGPGTRLTVT.

The J gene is TRBJ2-7, the V gene TRBV10-1; TRBD1 matches 9 bases. This CDR3 has 15 amino acids. The J segment lost 5 bases and the V segment lost 6 bases, leaving 11 bases of the junction unmatched. CDR1 is WNHNN, CDR2 SYGVQD, per germline (reference sequence). CDR3: CASSLGGTGIHEQYF. The CDR3 DNA is TGCGCCAGCAGCCTCGGGGGGACAGGGATCCACGAGCAGTACTTC.

This chain joins TRBV11-3 and TRBJ2-7, with a weak D call TRBD2 (6 bases). This CDR3 has 15 residues. Germline values: CDR1 SGHNT, CDR2 YENEEA. V dropped 4 bases and J dropped 3 bases, with 16 bases sitting between them. CDR3 loop: CASSYSGGGIYEQYF. DNA for the CDR3: TGTGCCAGCAGCTACAGCGGTGGCGGGATCTACGAGCAGTACTTC.

The chain recombines TRBV11-2 with TRBJ2-3; 7 bases map to TRBD1. CDR1 is SGHAT, CDR2 FQNNGV, per germline. The CDR3 covers 17 residues. V shed 4 bases and J 2 bases; nucleotides not matched to a gene: 12. The CDR3 sequence is CASSSPRVGTATDTQYF. CDR3 coding DNA: TGTGCCAGCAGCTCACCGCGGGTTGGGACAGCCACAGATACGCAGTATTTT.

V gene TRBV5-8 combines with J gene TRBJ1-2; the D is unclear. The ends were cut back, 0 bases at V and 7 bases at J, with 16 bases in the middle. The length of the CDR3 is 15 residues. Per the germline V gene, CDR1 is SGHTS and CDR2 is YDEGEE. The chain's CDR3 is CASSLAGSSYAGYTF. CDR3 coding DNA: TGTGCCAGCAGCTTGGCCGGGAGTTCCTACGCTGGCTACACCTTC. The full variable domain, completed using reference TRBV5-8 and TRBJ1-2, is EAGVTQSPTHLIKTRGQQATLRCSPISGHTSVYWYQQALGLGLQFLLWYDEGEERNRGNFPPRFSGRQFPNYSSELNVNALELEDSALYLCASSLAGSSYAGYTFGSGTRLTVV.

This sequence joins TRBV3-1 (or the pseudogene TRBV3-2) and TRBJ2-6; the D gene is possibly TRBD1 (6 bases). The V end lost 5 bases, the J end lost 1 base, and 12 bases lay between the germline ends. This CDR3 has 16 amino acids. The germline V gene has CDR1 LGHDT and CDR2 YNNKEL (reference sequence). The CDR3 DNA is TGTGCCAGCAGCGTTCGTACAGGGTCTGGGGCCAACGTCCTGACTTTC. Its translation is CASSVRTGSGANVLTF.

The CDR3 region has the DNA TGTGCCAGCAGCTCTCCAAAACAAGGAAATTCACCCCTCCACTTT. Residues: CASSSPKQGNSPLHF. J is TRBJ1-6 and V is TRBV5-6; D gene ambiguous. The ends were cut back, 3 bases at V and 7 bases at J, with 14 bases in the middle. There are 15 residues in the CDR3. In germline, CDR1 is SGHDT, CDR2 YYEEEE.

The genes are TRBV5-1 and TRBJ1-3; a possible D gene is TRBD1 (5 bases). V was cut by 0 bases and J by 0 bases, with 13 bases left in between. The CDR3 is made up of 17 amino acids. Per germline, CDR1 SGHRS and CDR2 YFSETQ. The CDR3 protein is CASSLDGGTISGNTIYF. For the CDR3, the DNA is TGCGCCAGCAGCTTGGATGGGGGTACAATCTCTGGAAACACCATATATTTT.

This clone was detected only a few times. The rearrangement uses TRBV7-6 and TRBJ1-3; 8 nucleotides align to TRBD1. The CDR3 spans 16 residues. CDR1 SGHVS and CDR2 FNYEAQ come from the germline V gene. Trimming removed 1 base from V and 0 bases from J; junction bases left unmatched: 2. For the CDR3, the DNA is TGTGCCAGCAGCTTAGGGACAGGGAGCTCTGGAAACACCATATATTTT. Translation gives CASSLGTGSSGNTIYF.

This clone was recorded only once. This sequence joins TRBV5-3 and TRBJ2-5; 7 positions match TRBD1. TRBV5-3 is an ORF, and what it does is uncertain. This CDR3 has 15 residues. J lost 6 bases, V lost 5 bases, and 13 bases had no gene match. As DNA, the CDR3 is TGTGCCAGAAGTTATGCCCCGGGACAGAGGAAGACCCAGTACTTC. The encoded protein is CARSYAPGQRKTQYF.

The V gene is TRBV6-5, the J gene TRBJ1-2, with D possibly matching TRBD1 (6 bases). This CDR3 is built from 14 residues. Germline V gene sequence: CDR1 MNHEY, CDR2 SVGAGI. V was clipped by 8 bases and J by 4 bases, with 17 bases between them. CDR3 DNA sequence: TGTGCCAGCGGGAGGGGGGGCGTGAGCTATGGCTACACCTTC. This translates into CASGRGGVSYGYTF.